The 5 T cell receptor beta chains reported below all come from one sample, sequenced in a study of molecular identifiers for immune sequencing clone quantification. TCRdb fed the PCR reads into MiXCR, producing one record per CDR3 protein. The sample has 460,000 or so distinct CDR3 sequences, roughly 23% seen once; the top ten hold approximately 0.8%. Sequencing was performed on naive CD8+ T cells from blood, with Jurkat cell RNA spiked in. Subset denoted: FACS-sorted CD8+CD4-CCR7+CD45RA+ naive T cells. Receptors were obtained from a human donor in good health. Some libraries in this study had Jurkat cell RNA spiked in.

This clonotype was found many times. The chain uses TRBV5-8 and TRBJ2-5, with 10 bases matching TRBD1. The ends lost 3 bases at V and 4 bases at J; junction bases unmatched: 6. The germline gives CDR1 SGHTS, CDR2 YDEGEE. The CDR3 consists of 15 residues. CDR3 in amino acids: CASSYGQGGRETQYF. CDR3 in DNA: TGTGCCAGCAGCTACGGACAGGGGGGGCGAGAGACCCAGTACTTC.

This clonotype was detected once. A read error is possible here, since a much larger clone lies one base away. This rearrangement joins TRBV9 to TRBJ1-2, with unresolved D. Germline assignment: CDR1 SGDLS and CDR2 YYNGEE. The V end lost 4 bases, the J end lost 5 bases, and 15 bases lay between the germline ends. The CDR3 loop spans 14 amino acids. The chain's CDR3 is CASSSSGSLYGYTF. For the CDR3, the DNA is TGTGCCAGCAGCTCCTCAGGCAGCCTATATGGCTACACCTTC.

V is TRBV20-1 and J is TRBJ2-2; the D gene is possibly TRBD1 (6 bases). Trimming left V 5 bases short and J 1 base short, with 8 bases between. The CDR3 spans 13 residues. The germline CDR1 and CDR2 sequences are DFQATT and SNEGSKA (reference sequence). CDR3 in amino acids: CSALQGNTGELFF. The CDR3 nucleotides read TGCAGTGCTTTACAGGGGAACACCGGGGAGCTGTTTTTT.

The rearrangement links TRBV20-1 to TRBJ2-1; a possible D gene is TRBD2 (7 bases). The CDR3 consists of 16 residues. Trimming removed 6 bases from V and 5 bases from J, with 23 bases in between. Germline values: CDR1 DFQATT, CDR2 SNEGSKA (reference sequence). The CDR3 loop reads CSARYLGGGRDNEQFF. CDR3 coding DNA: TGCAGTGCCCGATACTTGGGGGGGGGGCGAGACAATGAGCAGTTCTTC.

This clonotype showed up just a few times. One end of the junction fails to match germline, which may point to a read error. V gene TRBV5-5 combines with J gene TRBJ1-1; no firm D call. The germline CDR1 and CDR2 sequences are SGHKS and YYEKEE (reference sequence). The CDR3 covers 13 residues. CDR3 sequence reads: CASSLVSSQGWIF. The DNA for the CDR3 is TGTGCCAGCAGCTTGGTATCTTCCCAAGGGTGGATCTTT.